Below, 12 T cell receptor beta chains from the same sample are listed, as sequenced in a study of shared clonotypes between healthy human individuals. Profiling relied on immunoSEQ multiplex PCR, and the TCRdb table lists in-frame clones only, not all of them. The sample records 150,000 to 200,000 clones, approximately 61% being singletons. Sequenced sample: memory CD4+ T cells sorted from blood. Documented subset: CD45RA-negative fraction. Receptors were obtained from a man aged 25-40 years in good health.

In regard to this clone: A much more abundant neighbour one base away suggests this may be a read error. The gene calls are TRBV28 and TRBJ1-5; 7 bases are a match to TRBD1. Germline loops: CDR1 MDHEN, CDR2 SYDVKM. The CDR3 length is 14 residues. V was clipped by 7 bases and J by 2 bases; unmatched bases: 5. The CDR3 coding sequence is TGTGCCAGCACCACAGGGGTGCGCAATCAGCCCCAGCATTTT. Its translation: CASTTGVRNQPQHF.

This clone was counted between two and nine times. The V call is TRBV15, the J call TRBJ2-4; D is unresolved. This CDR3 spans 14 amino acids. Trimming left V 8 bases short and J 2 bases short, with 13 bases between. Germline loops: CDR1 LNHNV, CDR2 YYDKDF (reference sequence). The CDR3 here is CATRVRTTKNIQYF. CDR3 coding DNA: TGTGCCACCCGCGTCCGGACGACCAAAAACATTCAGTACTTC. Variable domain in full (rest from reference TRBV15 and TRBJ2-4): DAMVIQNPRYQVTQFGKPVTLSCSQTLNHNVMYWYQQKSSQAPKLLFHYYDKDFNNEADTPDNFQSRRPNTSFCFLDIRSPGLGDTAMYLCATRVRTTKNIQYFGAGTRLSVL.

V and J are TRBV19 and TRBJ2-7; 14 nucleotides match TRBD2. V trimming: 10 bases; J trimming: 6 bases; junction bases outside the gene matches: 11. The CDR3 runs 15 residues. Germline V gives CDR1 LNHDA, CDR2 SQIVND (reference sequence). The CDR3 loop reads CATRGLAGEVGEQYF. DNA for the CDR3: TGTGCCACTAGGGGACTAGCGGGAGAGGTAGGCGAGCAGTACTTC. Combining the CDR3 with reference TRBV19 and TRBJ2-7 gives the whole variable domain DGGITQSPKYLFRKEGQNVTLSCEQNLNHDAMYWYRQDPGQGLRLIYYSQIVNDFQKGDIAEGYSVSREKKESFPLTVTSAQKNPTAFYLCATRGLAGEVGEQYFGPGTRLTVT.

V and J are TRBV15 and TRBJ1-1; D remains unclear. The V end was cut by 5 bases, the J end by 1 base, with 14 bases between. Looked up from germline, CDR1 is LNHNV and CDR2 is YYDKDF (reference sequence). This CDR3 comprises 15 residues. CDR3 region: CATSLDTDQNTEAFF. The DNA for the CDR3 is TGTGCCACCAGCCTCGACACTGACCAGAACACTGAAGCTTTCTTT. The complete variable domain, with remaining parts taken from reference TRBV15 and TRBJ1-1, reads DAMVIQNPRYQVTQFGKPVTLSCSQTLNHNVMYWYQQKSSQAPKLLFHYYDKDFNNEADTPDNFQSRRPNTSFCFLDIRSPGLGDTAMYLCATSLDTDQNTEAFFGQGTRLTVV.

The chain recombines TRBV7-9 with TRBJ1-2; D is unresolved. The CDR3 totals 15 residues. Trimming removed 7 bases from V and 1 base from J, with 16 bases in between. Germline V gene lookup returns CDR1 SEHNR and CDR2 FQNEAQ (reference sequence). CDR3 DNA sequence: TGTGCCAGCACCCTTCTATCCACAGTTAACTATGGCTACACCTTC. Translation: CASTLLSTVNYGYTF.

The chain has TRBV2 and TRBJ2-4; D uncertain. Germline CDR1 is SNHLY and CDR2 is FYNNEI. V lost 7 bases and J lost 0, with 10 bases in between. The CDR3 has 14 amino acids. The CDR3 nucleotides read TGTGCCAGCACCCCCGGCGGAGCCAAAAACATTCAGTACTTC. It yields the protein CASTPGGAKNIQYF.

This clone is labeled medium-sized. The chain has TRBV6-1 and TRBJ1-1; D unclear. V was cut by 2 bases and J by 5 bases, with 12 bases left in between. The CDR3 has 14 residues. Per the germline V gene, CDR1 is MNHNS and CDR2 is SASEGT. The DNA for the CDR3 is TGTGCCAGCAGTGAACCCAGGCGGCTTACTGAAGCTTTCTTT. Protein sequence: CASSEPRRLTEAFF.

In this sample, this clone turned up a few times. The chain joins TRBV2 to TRBJ1-2; the D is unclear. The CDR3 loop spans 12 amino acids. From germline, CDR1 is SNHLY and CDR2 FYNNEI. Trimming cost V 1 base and J 9 bases, with 9 bases left between them. The CDR3 loop is CASSEDPLRYTF. CDR3 coding DNA: TGTGCCAGCAGTGAAGACCCGCTGCGCTACACCTTC.

V usage is TRBV29-1 and J usage is TRBJ2-5; 11 positions agree with TRBD1. J lost 4 bases, V lost 4 bases, and 5 bases had no gene match. Germline assignment: CDR1 SQVTM and CDR2 ANQGSEA. The CDR3 runs 14 residues. The CDR3 region is CSVAGQGVLETQYF. As DNA, the CDR3 is TGCAGCGTTGCGGGACAGGGGGTATTAGAGACCCAGTACTTC.

This chain connects TRBV5-1 to TRBJ2-1, with D possibly being TRBD2 (5 bases). Trimming took off 2 bases at V and 9 bases at J, with 12 bases between the two ends. Germline V gives CDR1 SGHRS, CDR2 YFSETQ. The CDR3 loop spans 13 amino acids. The chain's CDR3 is CASSLPELGEQFF. The CDR3 coding sequence is TGCGCCAGCAGCTTACCAGAACTAGGTGAGCAGTTCTTC. Based on the CDR3 plus reference TRBV5-1 and TRBJ2-1, the full variable domain is KAGVTQTPRYLIKTRGQQVTLSCSPISGHRSVSWYQQTPGQGLQFLFEYFSETQRNKGNFPGRFSGRQFSNSRSEMNVSTLELGDSALYLCASSLPELGEQFFGPGTRLTVL.

For this clone: Sequence at one end of the junction differs from germline and may be a read error. The CDR3, as DNA: TGTGCCAGCTCACCGGTGGGGGGAATGGGACAGGAGCCGTTCTTC. As protein: CASSPVGGMGQEPFF. The chain combines TRBV18 with TRBJ2-1, with 8 bases lining up with TRBD1. CDR3 size: 15 residues. CDR1 KGHSH and CDR2 LQKENI come from the germline V gene.

The gene calls are TRBV7-8 and TRBJ1-1; unclear D gene. The CDR3 covers 15 residues. Trimming removed 0 bases from V and 6 bases from J, with 14 bases in between. Germline V gene lookup returns CDR1 SGHVS and CDR2 FQNEAQ. The CDR3 sequence is CASSLAGVWRAEAFF. The CDR3 DNA is TGTGCCAGCAGCTTAGCTGGGGTTTGGAGAGCTGAAGCTTTCTTT. The variable domain in full, with the rest retrieved from reference TRBV7-8 and TRBJ1-1, is GAGVSQSPRYKVAKRGQDVALRCDPISGHVSLFWYQQALGQGPEFLTYFQNEAQLDKSGLPSDRFFAERPEGSVSTLKIQRTQQEDSAVYLCASSLAGVWRAEAFFGQGTRLTVV.